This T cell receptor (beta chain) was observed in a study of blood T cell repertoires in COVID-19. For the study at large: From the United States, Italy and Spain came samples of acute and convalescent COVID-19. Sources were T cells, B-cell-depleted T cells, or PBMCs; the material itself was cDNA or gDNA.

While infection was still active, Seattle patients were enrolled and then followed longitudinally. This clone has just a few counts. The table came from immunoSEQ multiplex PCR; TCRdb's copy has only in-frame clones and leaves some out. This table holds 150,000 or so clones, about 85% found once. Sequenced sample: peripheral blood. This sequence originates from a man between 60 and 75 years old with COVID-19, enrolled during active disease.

CDR3 bases: TGTGCCAGCAGTGCCGACAGGGGGCTTTATAATTCACCCCTCCACTTT. This codes for CASSADRGLYNSPLHF. This chain joins TRBV6-1 and TRBJ1-6; TRBD1 agrees at 10 bases. After removal of 4 bases from V and 4 bases from J, the junction contained 4 bases not matched to a gene. This CDR3 is 16 amino acids long. Germline-derived CDR1 and CDR2 are MNHNS and SASEGT.